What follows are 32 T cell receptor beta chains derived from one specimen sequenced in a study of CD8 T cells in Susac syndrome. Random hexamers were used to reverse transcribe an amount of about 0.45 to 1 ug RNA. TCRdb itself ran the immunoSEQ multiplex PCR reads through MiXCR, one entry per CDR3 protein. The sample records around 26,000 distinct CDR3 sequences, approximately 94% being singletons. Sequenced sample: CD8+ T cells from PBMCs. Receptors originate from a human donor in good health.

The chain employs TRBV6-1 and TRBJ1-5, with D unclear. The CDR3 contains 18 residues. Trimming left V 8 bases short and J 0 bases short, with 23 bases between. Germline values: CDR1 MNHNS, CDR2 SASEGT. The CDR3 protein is CASSPEGPGTYSNQPQHF. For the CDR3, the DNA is TGTGCCAGCTCGCCAGAAGGGCCGGGAACCTATAGCAATCAGCCCCAGCATTTT.

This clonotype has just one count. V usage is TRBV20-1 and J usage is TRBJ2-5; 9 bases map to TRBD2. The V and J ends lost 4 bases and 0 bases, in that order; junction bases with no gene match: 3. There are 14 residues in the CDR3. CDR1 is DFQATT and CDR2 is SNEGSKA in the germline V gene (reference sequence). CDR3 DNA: TGCAGTGCTAAGCTAGCGGGGAACCAAGAGACCCAGTACTTC. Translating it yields CSAKLAGNQETQYF.

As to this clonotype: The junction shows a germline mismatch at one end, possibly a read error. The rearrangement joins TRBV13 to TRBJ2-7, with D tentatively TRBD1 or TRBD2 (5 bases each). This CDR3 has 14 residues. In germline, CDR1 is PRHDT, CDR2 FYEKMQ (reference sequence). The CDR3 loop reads CASSWDGDSNEQYF. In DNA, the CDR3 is TGTGCCAGCAGCTGGGACGGAGACTCCAACGAGCAGTACTTC.

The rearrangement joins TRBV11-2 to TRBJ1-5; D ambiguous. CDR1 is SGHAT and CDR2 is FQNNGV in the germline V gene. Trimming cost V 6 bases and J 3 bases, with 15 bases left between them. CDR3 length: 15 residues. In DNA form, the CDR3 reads TGTGCCAGCAGTTTTACCGGGCAATACAATCAGCCCCAGCATTTT. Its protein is CASSFTGQYNQPQHF. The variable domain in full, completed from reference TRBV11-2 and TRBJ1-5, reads EAGVAQSPRYKIIEKRQSVAFWCNPISGHATLYWYQQILGQGPKLLIQFQNNGVVDDSQLPKDRFSAERLKGVDSTLKIQPAKLEDSAVYLCASSFTGQYNQPQHFGDGTRLSIL.

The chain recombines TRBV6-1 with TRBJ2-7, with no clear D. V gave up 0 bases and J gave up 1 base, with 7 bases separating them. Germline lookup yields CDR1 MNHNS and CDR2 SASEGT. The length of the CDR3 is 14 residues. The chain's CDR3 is CASSEAWRSYEQYF. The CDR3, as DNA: TGTGCCAGCAGTGAAGCATGGCGGTCCTACGAGCAGTACTTC.

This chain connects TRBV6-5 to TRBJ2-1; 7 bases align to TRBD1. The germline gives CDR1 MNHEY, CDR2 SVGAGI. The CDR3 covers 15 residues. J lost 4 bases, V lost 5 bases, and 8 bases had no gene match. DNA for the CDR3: TGTGCCAGCAGTCTTATCGGGACAGCATACAATGAGCAGTTCTTC. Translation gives CASSLIGTAYNEQFF.

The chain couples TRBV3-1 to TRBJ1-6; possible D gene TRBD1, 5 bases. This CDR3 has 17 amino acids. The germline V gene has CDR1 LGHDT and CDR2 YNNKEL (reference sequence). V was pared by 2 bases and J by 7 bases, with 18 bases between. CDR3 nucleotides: TGTGCCAGCAGCCAATTTGGGGCCTACATGGAGAATTCACCCCTCCACTTT. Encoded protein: CASSQFGAYMENSPLHF.

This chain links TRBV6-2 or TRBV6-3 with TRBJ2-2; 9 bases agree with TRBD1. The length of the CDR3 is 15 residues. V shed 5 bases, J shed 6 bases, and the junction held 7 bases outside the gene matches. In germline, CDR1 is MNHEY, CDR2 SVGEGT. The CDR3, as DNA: TGTGCCAGCAGTCGGGGACAGGGAATCGCCGGGGAGCTGTTTTTT. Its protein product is CASSRGQGIAGELFF.

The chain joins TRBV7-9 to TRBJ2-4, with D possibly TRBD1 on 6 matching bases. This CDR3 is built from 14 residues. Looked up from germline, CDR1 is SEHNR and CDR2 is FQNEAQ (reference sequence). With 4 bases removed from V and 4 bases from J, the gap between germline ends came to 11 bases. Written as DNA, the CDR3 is TGTGCCAGCAGCTCCAGACAGGATAAAAACATTCAGTACTTC. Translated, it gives CASSSRQDKNIQYF.

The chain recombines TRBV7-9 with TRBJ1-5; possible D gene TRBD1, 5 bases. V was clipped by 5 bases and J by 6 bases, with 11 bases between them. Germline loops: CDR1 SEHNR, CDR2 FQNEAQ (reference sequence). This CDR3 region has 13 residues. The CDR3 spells CASSQGAGQPQHF. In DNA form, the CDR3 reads TGTGCCAGCAGCCAGGGCGCGGGTCAGCCCCAGCATTTT. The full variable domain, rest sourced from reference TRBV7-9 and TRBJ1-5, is DTGVSQNPRHKITKRGQNVTFRCDPISEHNRLYWYRQTLGQGPEFLTYFQNEAQLEKSRLLSDRFSAERPKGSFSTLEIQRTEQGDSAMYLCASSQGAGQPQHFGDGTRLSIL.

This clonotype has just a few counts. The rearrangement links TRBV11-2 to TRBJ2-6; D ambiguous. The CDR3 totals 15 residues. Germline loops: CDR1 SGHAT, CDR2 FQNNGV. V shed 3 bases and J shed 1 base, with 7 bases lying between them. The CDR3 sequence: CASSFLRSGANVLTF. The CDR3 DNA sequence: TGTGCCAGCAGCTTTCTACGTTCTGGGGCCAACGTCCTGACTTTC.

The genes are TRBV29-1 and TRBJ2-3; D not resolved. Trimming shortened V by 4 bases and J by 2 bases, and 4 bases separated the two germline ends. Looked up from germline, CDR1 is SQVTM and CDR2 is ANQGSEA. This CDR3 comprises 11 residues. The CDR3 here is CSVGVTDTQYF. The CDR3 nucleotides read TGCAGCGTTGGCGTCACAGATACGCAGTATTTT.

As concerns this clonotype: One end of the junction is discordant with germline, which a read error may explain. The DNA of the CDR3 is TGTGCCAGCAGCTTGTTCAGGAGCACAGATATGCAGTATTTT. Amino acids: CASSLFRSTDMQYF. The genes are TRBV5-5 and TRBJ2-3; D ambiguous. The length of the CDR3 is 14 residues. Per the germline V gene, CDR1 is SGHKS and CDR2 is YYEKEE (reference sequence). The full variable domain, completed using reference TRBV5-5 and TRBJ2-3, is DAGVTQSPTHLIKTRGQQVTLRCSPISGHKSVSWYQQVLGQGPQFIFQYYEKEERGRGNFPDRFSARQFPNYSSELNVNALLLGDSALYLCASSLFRSTDMQYFGPGTRLTVL.

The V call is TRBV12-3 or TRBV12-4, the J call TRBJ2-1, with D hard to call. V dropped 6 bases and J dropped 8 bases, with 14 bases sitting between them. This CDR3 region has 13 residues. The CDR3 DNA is TGTGCCAGCAGGGGCGGAGAAGGGTATGAGCAGTTCTTC. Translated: CASRGGEGYEQFF.

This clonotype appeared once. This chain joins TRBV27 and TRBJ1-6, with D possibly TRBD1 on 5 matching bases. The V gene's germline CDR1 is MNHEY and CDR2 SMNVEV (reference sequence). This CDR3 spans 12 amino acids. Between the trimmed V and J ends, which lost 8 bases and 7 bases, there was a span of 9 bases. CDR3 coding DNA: TGTGCCAGCCTGGGGCCAAATTCACCCCTCCACTTT. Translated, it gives CASLGPNSPLHF.

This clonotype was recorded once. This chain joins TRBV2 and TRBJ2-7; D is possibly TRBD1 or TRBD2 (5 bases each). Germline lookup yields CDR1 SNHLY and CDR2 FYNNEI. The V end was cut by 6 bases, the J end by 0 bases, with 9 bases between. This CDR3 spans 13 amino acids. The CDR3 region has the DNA TGTGCCAGCAGGGGACGGCCCTCCTACGAGCAGTACTTC. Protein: CASRGRPSYEQYF.

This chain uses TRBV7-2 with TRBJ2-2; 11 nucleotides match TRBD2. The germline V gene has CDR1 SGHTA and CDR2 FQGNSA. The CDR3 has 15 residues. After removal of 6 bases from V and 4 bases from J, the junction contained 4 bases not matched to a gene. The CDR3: CASRGLAGGTGELFF. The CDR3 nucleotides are TGTGCCAGCAGGGGCCTAGCGGGGGGCACCGGGGAGCTGTTTTTT.

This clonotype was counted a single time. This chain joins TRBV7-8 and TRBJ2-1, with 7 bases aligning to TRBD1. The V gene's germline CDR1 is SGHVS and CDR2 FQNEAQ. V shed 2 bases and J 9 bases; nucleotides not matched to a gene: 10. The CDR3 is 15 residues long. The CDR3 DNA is TGTGCCAGCAGCTTAATCGGGACAGCTGTAGGTGAGCAGTTCTTC. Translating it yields CASSLIGTAVGEQFF.

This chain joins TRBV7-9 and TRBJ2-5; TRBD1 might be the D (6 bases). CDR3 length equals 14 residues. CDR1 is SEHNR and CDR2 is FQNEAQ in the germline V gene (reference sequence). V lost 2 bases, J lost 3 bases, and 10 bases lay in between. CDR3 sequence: CASSLSQGKETQYF. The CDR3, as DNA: TGTGCCAGCAGCTTAAGCCAGGGGAAAGAGACCCAGTACTTC.

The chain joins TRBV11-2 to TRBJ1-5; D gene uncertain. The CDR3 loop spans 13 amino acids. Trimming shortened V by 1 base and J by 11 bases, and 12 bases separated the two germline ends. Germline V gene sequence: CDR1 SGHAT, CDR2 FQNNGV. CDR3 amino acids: CASSLGGGEAQHF. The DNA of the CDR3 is TGTGCCAGCAGCTTAGGGGGTGGTGAAGCCCAGCATTTT.

CDR3 sequence: CASHTGGANAFF. CDR3 coding DNA: TGTGCCAGCCACACGGGGGGCGCGAATGCTTTCTTT. The chain carries TRBV27 and TRBJ1-1; D perhaps matches TRBD1 (6 bases). The germline V and J ends were trimmed by 8 bases and 11 bases, with 18 bases remaining between them. Per the germline V gene, CDR1 is MNHEY and CDR2 is SMNVEV (reference sequence). This CDR3 has 12 residues.

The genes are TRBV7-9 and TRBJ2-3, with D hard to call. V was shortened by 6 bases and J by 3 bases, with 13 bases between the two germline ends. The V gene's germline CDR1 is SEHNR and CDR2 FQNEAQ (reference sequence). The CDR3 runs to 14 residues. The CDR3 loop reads CASRGLVGTDTQYF. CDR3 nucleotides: TGTGCCAGCAGGGGCCTTGTTGGGACAGATACGCAGTATTTT.

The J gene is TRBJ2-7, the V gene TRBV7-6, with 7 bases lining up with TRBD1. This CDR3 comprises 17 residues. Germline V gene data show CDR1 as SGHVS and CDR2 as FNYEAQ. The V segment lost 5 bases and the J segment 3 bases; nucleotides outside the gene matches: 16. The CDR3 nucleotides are TGTGCCAGCAGCGAAAGACAACTTGGGGACAGCGACTACGAGCAGTACTTC. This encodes CASSERQLGDSDYEQYF. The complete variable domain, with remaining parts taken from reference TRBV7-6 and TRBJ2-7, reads GAGVSQSPRYKVTKRGQDVALRCDPISGHVSLYWYRQALGQGPEFLTYFNYEAQQDKSGLPNDRFSAERPEGSISTLTIQRTEQRDSAMYRCASSERQLGDSDYEQYFGPGTRLTVT.

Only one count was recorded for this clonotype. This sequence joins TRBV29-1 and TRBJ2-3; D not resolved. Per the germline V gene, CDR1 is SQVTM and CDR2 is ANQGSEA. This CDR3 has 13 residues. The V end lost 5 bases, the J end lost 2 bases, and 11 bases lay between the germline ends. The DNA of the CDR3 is TGCAGCGTTAAAGCCTGGCTCACAGATACGCAGTATTTT. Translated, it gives CSVKAWLTDTQYF.

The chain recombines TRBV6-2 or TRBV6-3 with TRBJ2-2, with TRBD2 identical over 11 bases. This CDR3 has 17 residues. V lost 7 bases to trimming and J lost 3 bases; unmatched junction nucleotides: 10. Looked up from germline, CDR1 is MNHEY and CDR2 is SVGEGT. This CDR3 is CASTPIAGGPDTGELFF. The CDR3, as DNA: TGTGCCAGCACACCAATAGCGGGGGGGCCGGACACCGGGGAGCTGTTTTTT.

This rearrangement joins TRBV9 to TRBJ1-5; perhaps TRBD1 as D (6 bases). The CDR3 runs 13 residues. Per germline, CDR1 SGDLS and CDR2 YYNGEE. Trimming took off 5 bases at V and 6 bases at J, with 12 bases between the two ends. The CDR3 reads CASSGGPGQPQHF. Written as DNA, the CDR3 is TGTGCCAGCAGTGGGGGCCCGGGTCAGCCCCAGCATTTT.

CDR3 in DNA: TGTGCCAGCAGCACCTCCCGAATGACAGGGACTAATGGGGCCAACGTCCTGACTTTC. Translated, it gives CASSTSRMTGTNGANVLTF. The gene calls are TRBV7-9 and TRBJ2-6, with D perhaps assigned TRBD1 or TRBD2 (7 bases each). Germline CDR1 reads SEHNR; CDR2 reads FQNEAQ (reference sequence). V lost 5 bases and J 3 bases, leaving 23 bases between the germline ends. The length of the CDR3 is 19 residues.

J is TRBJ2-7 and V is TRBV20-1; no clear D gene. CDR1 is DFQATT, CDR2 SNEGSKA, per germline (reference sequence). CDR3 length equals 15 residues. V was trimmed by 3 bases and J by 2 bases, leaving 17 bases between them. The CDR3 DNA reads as TGCAGTGCTAGTTTAGACTCTATATCGGCCTACGAGCAGTACTTC. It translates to CSASLDSISAYEQYF.

The chain's CDR3 is CASSSAKGAGYQETQYF. The CDR3 nucleotides are TGTGCCAGCAGCTCCGCCAAAGGAGCGGGCTACCAAGAGACCCAGTACTTC. The chain joins TRBV6-2 or TRBV6-3 to TRBJ2-5; D possibly corresponds to TRBD2 (6 bases). The CDR3 length is 17 residues. V lost 6 bases and J lost 0, with 20 bases in between. Germline V gene data show CDR1 as MNHEY and CDR2 as SVGEGT.

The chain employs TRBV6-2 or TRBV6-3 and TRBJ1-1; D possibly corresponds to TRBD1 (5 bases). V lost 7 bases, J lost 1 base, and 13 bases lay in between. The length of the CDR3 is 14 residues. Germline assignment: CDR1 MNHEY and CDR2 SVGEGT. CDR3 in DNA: TGTGCCAGCATTCTTGACAGAGGGAACACTGAAGCTTTCTTT. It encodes CASILDRGNTEAFF.

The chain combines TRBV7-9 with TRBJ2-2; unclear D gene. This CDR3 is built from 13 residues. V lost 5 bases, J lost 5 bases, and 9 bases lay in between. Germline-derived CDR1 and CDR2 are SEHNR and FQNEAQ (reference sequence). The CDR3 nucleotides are TGTGCCAGCAGCCCCCTAACTACCGGGGAGCTGTTTTTT. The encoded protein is CASSPLTTGELFF.

In nucleotides, the CDR3 is TGTGCCAGCAGCCCCCACCAGGCCAACACTGAAGCTTTCTTT. Protein sequence: CASSPHQANTEAFF. V usage is TRBV11-2 and J usage is TRBJ1-1; D unclear. The CDR3 has 14 amino acids. V was pared by 5 bases and J by 2 bases, with 12 bases between. The germline V gene encodes CDR1 SGHAT and CDR2 FQNNGV.